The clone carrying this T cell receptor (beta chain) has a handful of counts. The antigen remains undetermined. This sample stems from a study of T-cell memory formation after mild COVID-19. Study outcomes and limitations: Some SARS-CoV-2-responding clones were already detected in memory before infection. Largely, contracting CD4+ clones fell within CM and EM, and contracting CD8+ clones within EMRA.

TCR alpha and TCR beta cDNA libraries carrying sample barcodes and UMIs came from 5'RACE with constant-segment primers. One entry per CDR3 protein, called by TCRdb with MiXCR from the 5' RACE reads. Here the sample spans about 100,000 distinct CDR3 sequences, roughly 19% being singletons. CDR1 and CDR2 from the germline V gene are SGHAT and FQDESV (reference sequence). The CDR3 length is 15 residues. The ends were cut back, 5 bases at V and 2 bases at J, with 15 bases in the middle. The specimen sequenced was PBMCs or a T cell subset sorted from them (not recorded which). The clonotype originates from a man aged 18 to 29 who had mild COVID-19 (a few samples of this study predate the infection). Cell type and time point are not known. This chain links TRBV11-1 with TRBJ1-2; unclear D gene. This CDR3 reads CASSPQASVNYGYTF. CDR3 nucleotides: TGTGCCAGCAGCCCCCAAGCGTCCGTCAACTATGGCTACACCTTC. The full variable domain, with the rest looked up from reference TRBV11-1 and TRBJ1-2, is EAEVAQSPRYKITEKSQAVAFWCDPISGHATLYWYRQILGQGPELLVQFQDESVVDDSQLPKDRFSAERLKGVDSTLKIQPAELGDSAMYLCASSPQASVNYGYTFGSGTRLTVV.